A selection of T cell receptor beta chains follows, all from one sample in a study of T cell responses to AZD1222 COVID-19 vaccine. Only in-frame clones appear in the TCRdb table, and some are missing; sequencing was by immunoSEQ multiplex PCR. The table shows 95,000 to 110,000 clones, with over 80% occurring only once. Sequences were derived from peripheral blood, sampled on day 0 of AZD1222 vaccination. These receptors all come from an adult in good health. Both conserved end residues are part of each CDR3. A D gene is named only where the DNA matches it firmly. Clone size appears in some rows only: once, few, many, or a class for an expanded clone.

v_call: TRBV4-3
clone_size: .
j_call: TRBJ2-5
d_call: .
cdr3_nt: TGCGCCAGCAGCCATGGGCAGGGGGGGGAGACCCAGTACTTC
cdr3_aa: CASSHGQGGETQYF

v_call: TRBV5-5
clone_size: .
j_call: TRBJ1-5
d_call: .
cdr3_nt: TGTGCCAGCAGCTTGGCGGAATATAGCAATCAGCCCCAGCATTTT
cdr3_aa: CASSLAEYSNQPQHF

v_call: TRBV15
clone_size: .
j_call: TRBJ1-5
d_call: .
cdr3_nt: TGTGCCACCAGCAGAGACGGAGCAGGCCTTCAGCCCCAGCATTTT
cdr3_aa: CATSRDGAGLQPQHF

v_call: TRBV7-7
clone_size: .
j_call: TRBJ2-7
d_call: .
cdr3_nt: TGTGCTAGCAGCGAGACTAGTGGCTACGAGCAGTACTTC
cdr3_aa: CASSETSGYEQYF

v_call: TRBV7-3
clone_size: once
j_call: TRBJ1-1
d_call: .
cdr3_nt: TGTGCCAGCAGCTTAACGAGGGATTCTGAAGCTTTCTTT
cdr3_aa: CASSLTRDSEAFF

v_call: TRBV5-4
clone_size: .
j_call: TRBJ1-4
d_call: .
cdr3_nt: TGTGCCACCACAACAGGGCCTACTAATGAAAAACTGTTTTTT
cdr3_aa: CATTTGPTNEKLFF

v_call: TRBV6-1
clone_size: .
j_call: TRBJ2-3
d_call: TRBD2
cdr3_nt: TGTGCCAGCAGTGCGTCCGGGACTAGCGGGGGGAAGGGCACAGATACGCAGTATTTT
cdr3_aa: CASSASGTSGGKGTDTQYF

v_call: TRBV6-2/TRBV6-3
clone_size: .
j_call: TRBJ2-1
d_call: .
cdr3_nt: TGTGCCAGCAGTTACTCTACACGAAAGGAGCAGTTCTTC
cdr3_aa: CASSYSTRKEQFF

v_call: TRBV7-2
clone_size: .
j_call: TRBJ1-4
d_call: TRBD1
cdr3_nt: TGTGCCAGCAGCCCCATGGGACAGGGGATTAATGAAAAACTGTTTTTT
cdr3_aa: CASSPMGQGINEKLFF

v_call: TRBV19
clone_size: .
j_call: TRBJ1-2
d_call: .
cdr3_nt: TGTGCCAGTAGTATCCAACAGAACTATGGCTACACCTTC
cdr3_aa: CASSIQQNYGYTF

v_call: TRBV4-3
clone_size: .
j_call: TRBJ1-1
d_call: TRBD1
cdr3_nt: TGCGCCAGCAGCCAAGATTTTCAGGGGGACACTGAAGCTTTCTTT
cdr3_aa: CASSQDFQGDTEAFF

v_call: TRBV24-1
clone_size: .
j_call: TRBJ1-2
d_call: .
cdr3_nt: TGTGCCACTGGCGACGACGGCAACTATGGCTACACCTTC
cdr3_aa: CATGDDGNYGYTF

v_call: TRBV10-3
clone_size: .
j_call: TRBJ2-3
d_call: .
cdr3_nt: TGTGCCATCAGGGGGGTAGATACGCAGTATTTT
cdr3_aa: CAIRGVDTQYF

v_call: TRBV9
clone_size: .
j_call: TRBJ2-2
d_call: TRBD1
cdr3_nt: TGTGCCAGCAGCGTCCCTGCTGGGACAGGGCAACGCACCGGGGAGCTGTTTTTT
cdr3_aa: CASSVPAGTGQRTGELFF

v_call: TRBV5-1
clone_size: .
j_call: TRBJ2-7
d_call: .
cdr3_nt: TGCGCCAGCAGCTTGGCCCCGGGAGTGGTTGACGAGCAGTACTTC
cdr3_aa: CASSLAPGVVDEQYF

v_call: TRBV28
clone_size: .
j_call: TRBJ1-2
d_call: TRBD1
cdr3_nt: TGTGCCAGCAGTGTCCGGACAGGGTCGATGGGCTACACCTTC
cdr3_aa: CASSVRTGSMGYTF

v_call: TRBV7-9
clone_size: few
j_call: TRBJ2-2
d_call: .
cdr3_nt: TGTGCCAGCAGCCCCAGCGGTGGGGGGTCGAACACCGGGGAGCTGTTTTTT
cdr3_aa: CASSPSGGGSNTGELFF

v_call: TRBV7-3
clone_size: .
j_call: TRBJ2-2
d_call: .
cdr3_nt: TGTGCCAGCAGCCCCAGACCGAACACCGGGGAGCTGTTTTTT
cdr3_aa: CASSPRPNTGELFF

v_call: TRBV5-1
clone_size: .
j_call: TRBJ1-6
d_call: TRBD1
cdr3_nt: TGCGCCAGCAGCTTGCTCGGACAGGGTTTCTCACCCCTCCACTTT
cdr3_aa: CASSLLGQGFSPLHF

v_call: TRBV24-1
clone_size: .
j_call: TRBJ2-1
d_call: TRBD2
cdr3_nt: TGTGCCACCAGTGGGAGGGAGGGATACAATGAGCAGTTCTTC
cdr3_aa: CATSGREGYNEQFF

v_call: TRBV6-2/TRBV6-3
clone_size: .
j_call: TRBJ1-5
d_call: .
cdr3_nt: TGTGCCAGCAGTCGTAACAACAGGAGAGGGGGAGAGGATGAGCAGCCCCAGCATTTT
cdr3_aa: CASSRNNRRGGEDEQPQHF

v_call: TRBV7-9
clone_size: .
j_call: TRBJ1-1
d_call: .
cdr3_nt: TGTGCCAGCAGCTTAGGTGGGGGGTATGCTTTCTTT
cdr3_aa: CASSLGGGYAFF

v_call: TRBV4-3
clone_size: .
j_call: TRBJ2-2
d_call: .
cdr3_nt: TGCGCCAGCAGCCAAGATCCGCCGAACACCGGGGAGCTGTTTTTT
cdr3_aa: CASSQDPPNTGELFF

v_call: TRBV28
clone_size: once
j_call: TRBJ1-5
d_call: .
cdr3_nt: TGTGCCAGCAGCTACGGTTCGCATCAGCCCCAGCATTTT
cdr3_aa: CASSYGSHQPQHF

v_call: TRBV6-5
clone_size: .
j_call: TRBJ1-6
d_call: .
cdr3_nt: TGTGCCAGCACTCATCGGGTCACCTGGCAATCACCCCTCCACTTT
cdr3_aa: CASTHRVTWQSPLHF

v_call: TRBV5-6
clone_size: .
j_call: TRBJ2-2
d_call: .
cdr3_nt: TGTGCCAGCATCTCGCAGATAGCGGACACCGGGGAGCTGTTTTTT
cdr3_aa: CASISQIADTGELFF

v_call: TRBV6-6
clone_size: .
j_call: TRBJ1-5
d_call: TRBD1
cdr3_nt: TGTGCCAGCAGGACTCGACAGGGGGCCTTTAATCAGCCCCAGCATTTT
cdr3_aa: CASRTRQGAFNQPQHF

v_call: TRBV5-4
clone_size: once
j_call: TRBJ2-7
d_call: TRBD2
cdr3_nt: TGTGCCAGCAGCTTGATCGGGACTAGTGGACGGGAGCAGTACTTC
cdr3_aa: CASSLIGTSGREQYF

v_call: TRBV25-1
clone_size: .
j_call: TRBJ2-1
d_call: TRBD1
cdr3_nt: TGTGCCAGCAGTAACAGGGGATCGGGTTATGAGCAGTTCTTC
cdr3_aa: CASSNRGSGYEQFF

v_call: TRBV27
clone_size: once
j_call: TRBJ2-7
d_call: TRBD2
cdr3_nt: TGTGCCAGCAGTCGACTAGCGGGAGGGCCAAACGAGCAGTACTTC
cdr3_aa: CASSRLAGGPNEQYF

v_call: TRBV27
clone_size: .
j_call: TRBJ2-5
d_call: TRBD2
cdr3_nt: TGTGCCAGCAGTTTATCTCTAGCTAGCGGACTCCGAGAGACCCAGTACTTC
cdr3_aa: CASSLSLASGLRETQYF

v_call: TRBV3-1/TRBV3-2
clone_size: .
j_call: TRBJ1-1
d_call: TRBD1
cdr3_nt: TGTGCCAGCAGCCCTCACCACCCGGGACAGGTAAACACTGAAGCTTTCTTT
cdr3_aa: CASSPHHPGQVNTEAFF

v_call: TRBV24-1
clone_size: .
j_call: TRBJ1-2
d_call: .
cdr3_nt: TGTGCCACCAGTGAGGGGGAGCGGGGAGGCTACACCTTC
cdr3_aa: CATSEGERGGYTF

v_call: TRBV5-5
clone_size: .
j_call: TRBJ2-1
d_call: .
cdr3_nt: TGTGCCAGCAGCCCCTCAGGGTGGAACAATGAGCAGTTCTTC
cdr3_aa: CASSPSGWNNEQFF

v_call: TRBV28
clone_size: .
j_call: TRBJ1-2
d_call: .
cdr3_nt: TGTGCCAGCAGTTTCGCCGGGGCGACCTATGGCTACACCTTC
cdr3_aa: CASSFAGATYGYTF

v_call: TRBV11-3
clone_size: .
j_call: TRBJ2-2
d_call: TRBD2
cdr3_nt: TGTGCCAGCAGCTTAGGGCGACTAGCGGGAGGGAACACCGGGGAGCTGTTTTTT
cdr3_aa: CASSLGRLAGGNTGELFF

v_call: TRBV6-5
clone_size: .
j_call: TRBJ2-7
d_call: TRBD2
cdr3_nt: TGTGCCAGCAGTCTACAGACTAGCGGGGGCTACGAGCAGTACTTC
cdr3_aa: CASSLQTSGGYEQYF

v_call: TRBV20-1
clone_size: few
j_call: TRBJ1-3
d_call: .
cdr3_nt: TGCAGTGCTAGTTGGGGGTCGGGAGGAAACACCATATATTTT
cdr3_aa: CSASWGSGGNTIYF

v_call: TRBV9
clone_size: .
j_call: TRBJ2-3
d_call: .
cdr3_nt: TGTGCCAGCAGCGTAGGACCGACAGATACGCAGTATTTT
cdr3_aa: CASSVGPTDTQYF

v_call: TRBV3-1/TRBV3-2
clone_size: .
j_call: TRBJ1-6
d_call: .
cdr3_nt: TGTGCCAGCAGCCAAGATTGGGCAGGGAAGGGGCCCCTCCACTTT
cdr3_aa: CASSQDWAGKGPLHF

v_call: TRBV6-1
clone_size: .
j_call: TRBJ1-6
d_call: .
cdr3_nt: TGTGCCAGCAGTGAAACCGGGTCTGATAATTCACCCCTCCACTTT
cdr3_aa: CASSETGSDNSPLHF

v_call: TRBV28
clone_size: .
j_call: TRBJ2-2
d_call: TRBD1
cdr3_nt: TGTGCCAGCAGTTTACCTCGGCAGGGGGCAAACACCGGGGAGCTGTTTTTT
cdr3_aa: CASSLPRQGANTGELFF

v_call: TRBV28
clone_size: .
j_call: TRBJ2-1
d_call: TRBD2
cdr3_nt: TGTGCCAGCAGTTCGAAGCGGGAGATAGTCTACAATGAGCAGTTCTTC
cdr3_aa: CASSSKREIVYNEQFF

v_call: TRBV7-2
clone_size: .
j_call: TRBJ2-7
d_call: TRBD2
cdr3_nt: TGTGCCAGCAGCTTCACTAGCGGGAGCTCCTACGAGCAGTACTTC
cdr3_aa: CASSFTSGSSYEQYF

v_call: TRBV18
clone_size: .
j_call: TRBJ1-4
d_call: .
cdr3_nt: TGTGCCAGCTCACCCGACAGAAATAATGAAAAACTGTTTTTT
cdr3_aa: CASSPDRNNEKLFF

v_call: TRBV19
clone_size: few
j_call: TRBJ1-1
d_call: .
cdr3_nt: TGTGCCAGTCATACCCGGGACGGACTAATGAACACTGAAGCTTTCTTT
cdr3_aa: CASHTRDGLMNTEAFF

v_call: TRBV7-2
clone_size: .
j_call: TRBJ2-2
d_call: .
cdr3_nt: TGTGCCAGCAGCTTAGACCCCGCCAGGGCAAGTGCCGGGGAGCTGTTTTTT
cdr3_aa: CASSLDPARASAGELFF

v_call: TRBV19
clone_size: .
j_call: TRBJ1-1
d_call: .
cdr3_nt: TGTGCCAGTAGCCGGACAGTTTACTCGAACACTGAAGCTTTCTTT
cdr3_aa: CASSRTVYSNTEAFF

v_call: TRBV28
clone_size: .
j_call: TRBJ1-2
d_call: TRBD1
cdr3_nt: TGTGCCAGCAGCCAAGGGGGCAGGGAGAATGGCTACACCTTC
cdr3_aa: CASSQGGRENGYTF

v_call: TRBV7-2
clone_size: once
j_call: TRBJ2-1
d_call: TRBD2
cdr3_nt: TGTGCCAGCAGCTGGGGACTAGCGGGAGATGGGCAGTTCTTC
cdr3_aa: CASSWGLAGDGQFF

v_call: TRBV6-5
clone_size: .
j_call: TRBJ1-6
d_call: .
cdr3_nt: TGTGCCAGCAGTTTCTTCGAATTAGGCTCACCCCTCCACTTT
cdr3_aa: CASSFFELGSPLHF